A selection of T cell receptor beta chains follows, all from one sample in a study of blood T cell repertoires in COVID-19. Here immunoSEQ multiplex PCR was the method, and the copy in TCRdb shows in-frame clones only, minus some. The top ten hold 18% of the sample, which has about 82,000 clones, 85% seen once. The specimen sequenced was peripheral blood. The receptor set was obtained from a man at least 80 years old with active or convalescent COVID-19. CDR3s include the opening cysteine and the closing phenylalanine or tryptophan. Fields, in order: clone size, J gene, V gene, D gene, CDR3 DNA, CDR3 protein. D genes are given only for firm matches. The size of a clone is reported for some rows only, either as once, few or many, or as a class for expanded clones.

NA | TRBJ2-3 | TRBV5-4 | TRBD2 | TGTGCCAGCAGCTTGGGCGGGGGGAACACAGATACGCAGTATTTT | CASSLGGGNTDTQYF
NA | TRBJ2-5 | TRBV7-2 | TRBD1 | TGTGCCAGCAGCTTTAGACAGGGGACGGAGACCCAGTACTTC | CASSFRQGTETQYF
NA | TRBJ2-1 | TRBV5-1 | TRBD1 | TGCGCCAGCAGCAGGGACAGAAACAATGAGCAGTTCTTC | CASSRDRNNEQFF
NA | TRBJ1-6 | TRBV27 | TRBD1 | TGTGCCAGCAGCGAAAAAAAGGAGACAGGGGCTAGTTCACCCCTCCACTTT | CASSEKKETGASSPLHF
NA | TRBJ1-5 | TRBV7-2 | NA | TGTGCCAGCAGCTTAGGGATCGGATCAGGTCAAGCCCAGCATTTT | CASSLGIGSGQAQHF
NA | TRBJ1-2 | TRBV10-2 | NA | TGCGCCAGCAGTGAGTTCGGGGGGGATGGCTACACCTTC | CASSEFGGDGYTF
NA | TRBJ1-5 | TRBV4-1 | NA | TGCGCCAGCAGCCAACGCCAGGGGAGTAGTCAGCCCCAGCATTTT | CASSQRQGSSQPQHF
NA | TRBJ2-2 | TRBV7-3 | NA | TGTGCCAGCAGCTTAGGTGGGGCAACTGCCGGGGAGCTGTTTTTT | CASSLGGATAGELFF
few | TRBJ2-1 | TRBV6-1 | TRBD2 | TGTGCCAGCAGTGAACCGGGACTACCGAACTTCAATGAGCAGTTCTTC | CASSEPGLPNFNEQFF
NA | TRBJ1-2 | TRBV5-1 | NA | TGCGCCAGCAGCGTTCAGGGCGGCGGGGACTATGGCTACACCTTC | CASSVQGGGDYGYTF
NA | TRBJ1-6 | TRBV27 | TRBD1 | TGTGCCAGCAGACCTCAGGGGGCATCACCCCTCCACTTT | CASRPQGASPLHF
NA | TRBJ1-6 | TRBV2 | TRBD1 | TGTGCCAGCAGTCCTACAGGGGCCAAACCACCCCTCCACTTT | CASSPTGAKPPLHF
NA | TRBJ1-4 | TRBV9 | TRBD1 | TGTGCCAGCAGCGTAGTGGGACAGGGCCTCGAAAAACTGTTTTTT | CASSVVGQGLEKLFF
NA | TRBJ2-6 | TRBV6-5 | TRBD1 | TGTGCCAGCCGACAGGGGGCTGCTGGGGCCAACGTCCTGACTTTC | CASRQGAAGANVLTF
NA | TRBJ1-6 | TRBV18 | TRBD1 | TGTGCCAGCTCACCGTCACAGGGGGCCTATAATTCACCCCTCCACTTT | CASSPSQGAYNSPLHF